This T cell receptor beta chain was found in a study of blood T cells in healthy people across ages. Overall study results and limits: Higher diversity and more naive CD4+ cells were features of long-lived donors, compared to aged donors.

The CDR3 contains 14 residues. The V segment lost 5 bases and the J segment 1 base; nucleotides outside the gene matches: 3. Primed by a sample-barcoded 5' primer and a J-beta primer mix, a second PCR proceeded for about 6 to 11 cycles. A tag from a template-switch adaptor with 12 random nucleotides marked each cDNA molecule. TCRdb independently ran MiXCR on the 5' RACE reads; one entry per CDR3 protein. The sample carries about 570,000 distinct CDR3 sequences, roughly 29% recorded once. This clonotype showed up just a few times. Its cognate antigen is unknown. Extraction yielded at least 5 micrograms of total RNA per sample.

J is TRBJ1-1 and V is TRBV12-3 or TRBV12-4; 8 bases align to TRBD1. Specimen: blood. The TCR sequence derives from a woman in her seventies in good health. The CDR3 bases are TGTGCCAGCAGTGCGGACAGGGCGAACACTGAAGCTTTCTTT. This translates into CASSADRANTEAFF.